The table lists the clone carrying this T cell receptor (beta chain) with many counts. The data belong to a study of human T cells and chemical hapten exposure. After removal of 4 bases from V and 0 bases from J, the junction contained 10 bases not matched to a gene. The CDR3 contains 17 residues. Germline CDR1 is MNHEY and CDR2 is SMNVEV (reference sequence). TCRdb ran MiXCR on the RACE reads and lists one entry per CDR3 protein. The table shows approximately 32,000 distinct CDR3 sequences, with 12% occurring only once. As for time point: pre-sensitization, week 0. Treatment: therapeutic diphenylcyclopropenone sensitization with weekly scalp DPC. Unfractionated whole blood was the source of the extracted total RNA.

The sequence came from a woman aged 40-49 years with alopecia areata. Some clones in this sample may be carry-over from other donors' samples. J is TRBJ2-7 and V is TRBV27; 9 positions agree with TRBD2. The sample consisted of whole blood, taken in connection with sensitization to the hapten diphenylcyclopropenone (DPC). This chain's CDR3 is CASSSYLAGPSSYEQYF. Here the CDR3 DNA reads TGTGCCAGCAGTTCCTACCTAGCGGGGCCAAGCTCCTACGAGCAGTACTTC.